This passage covers 30 T cell receptor beta chains from one sample sequenced in a study of cytomegalovirus exposure and HLA in healthy donors. Method: immunoSEQ multiplex PCR; TCRdb's copy keeps in-frame clones and lacks some. The sample includes under 200,000 clones, over 85% of them seen just once. What was sequenced was PBMCs. The source of these receptors is a man aged 18 to 30 in good health and CMV-seropositive.

This chain joins TRBV10-3 and TRBJ1-2, with a possible D match to TRBD1 (5 bases). The CDR3 loop spans 13 amino acids. The V end was cut by 4 bases, the J end by 4 bases, with 10 bases between. Germline CDR1 is ENHRY and CDR2 is SYGVKD. CDR3 amino acids: CAISGGQVYGYTF. The CDR3 nucleotides are TGTGCCATCAGTGGCGGACAAGTCTATGGCTACACCTTC.

V and J are TRBV5-1 and TRBJ2-5; 9 positions agree with TRBD2. Germline CDR1 SGHRS, CDR2 YFSETQ. The CDR3 has 15 residues. V shed 3 bases and J 5 bases; nucleotides not matched to a gene: 8. CDR3 sequence (DNA): TGCGCCAGCAGCTCATTAGCGGGAGAATTTGAGACCCAGTACTTC. Its protein is CASSSLAGEFETQYF.

The chain uses TRBV6-5 and TRBJ1-1; no reliable D call. V lost 6 bases, J lost 1 base, and 9 bases lay in between. Per the germline V gene, CDR1 is MNHEY and CDR2 is SVGAGI. The CDR3 sequence is 13 residues long. CDR3 amino acids: CASSPQPNTEAFF. In nucleotides, the CDR3 is TGTGCCAGCAGCCCACAGCCGAACACTGAAGCTTTCTTT.

The chain uses TRBV10-2 and TRBJ2-3; the match to TRBD2 covers 7 bases. Germline V gene data show CDR1 as WSHSY and CDR2 as SAAADI. After removal of 7 bases from V and 2 bases from J, the junction contained 6 bases not matched to a gene. The CDR3 length is 14 residues. CDR3 in DNA: TGCGCCAGCACAGCTAGCGGATTCACAGATACGCAGTATTTT. It yields the protein CASTASGFTDTQYF.

V gene TRBV6-5 combines with J gene TRBJ1-3; 10 nucleotides agree with TRBD1. V gave up 3 bases and J gave up 3 bases; unmatched junction bases: 5. The CDR3 has 16 residues. In germline, CDR1 is MNHEY, CDR2 SVGAGI. CDR3 loop: CASSYRDRGVGNTIYF. The CDR3 DNA reads as TGTGCCAGCAGTTATCGGGACAGGGGAGTTGGAAACACCATATATTTT.

The CDR3 sequence is CASSLPGNEQFF. DNA for the CDR3: TGTGCCAGCAGTTTACCGGGGAATGAGCAGTTCTTC. This chain uses TRBV27 with TRBJ2-1, with D maybe TRBD2 (5 bases). CDR3 length equals 12 residues. Per the germline V gene, CDR1 is MNHEY and CDR2 is SMNVEV (reference sequence). V was shortened by 2 bases and J by 7 bases, with 6 bases between the two germline ends.

The chain recombines TRBV6-1 with TRBJ2-1; 8 nucleotides align to TRBD2. CDR1 and CDR2 from the germline V gene are MNHNS and SASEGT. Trimming removed 8 bases from V and 7 bases from J; junction bases left unmatched: 10. The CDR3 spans 14 residues. This CDR3 is CASSPSGRRNEQFF. The DNA for the CDR3 is TGTGCCAGCTCCCCCAGCGGGAGAAGGAATGAGCAGTTCTTC.

The gene calls are TRBV4-1 and TRBJ2-1, with TRBD2 matching over 14 bases. Germline V gene lookup returns CDR1 MGHRA and CDR2 YSYEKL. This CDR3 has 15 amino acids. V shed 4 bases and J 7 bases; nucleotides not matched to a gene: 3. The CDR3 loop reads CASSRGTSGRNEQFF. The CDR3 nucleotides are TGCGCCAGCAGCCGCGGGACTAGCGGGAGAAATGAGCAGTTCTTC.

The chain joins TRBV11-2 to TRBJ2-2, with D possibly TRBD1 on 6 matching bases. V dropped 3 bases and J dropped 5 bases, with 22 bases sitting between them. The CDR3 is 18 amino acids. In germline, CDR1 is SGHAT, CDR2 FQNNGV. CDR3 bases: TGTGCCAGCAGCTTGACGCAAATCTCCGGGACAAAAACCGGGGAGCTGTTTTTT. Translation gives CASSLTQISGTKTGELFF.

The rearrangement links TRBV15 to TRBJ2-1; TRBD2 agrees at 7 bases. V lost 0 bases, J lost 5 bases, and 13 bases stayed unmatched. In germline, CDR1 is LNHNV, CDR2 YYDKDF (reference sequence). CDR3 length: 18 residues. The CDR3 protein is CATSRDRPSGEPHNEQFF. CDR3 bases: TGTGCCACCAGCAGAGATCGCCCTAGCGGAGAACCCCACAATGAGCAGTTCTTC.

The chain is built from TRBV7-9 and TRBJ1-5; D ambiguous. CDR3 size: 12 residues. V lost 4 bases and J lost 7, with 8 bases in between. Germline CDR1 SEHNR, CDR2 FQNEAQ (reference sequence). In nucleotides, the CDR3 is TGTGCCAGCAGCTCCCGGGAACAGCCCCAGCATTTT. The encoded protein is CASSSREQPQHF. The whole variable domain, remainder taken from reference TRBV7-9 and TRBJ1-5, is DTGVSQNPRHKITKRGQNVTFRCDPISEHNRLYWYRQTLGQGPEFLTYFQNEAQLEKSRLLSDRFSAERPKGSFSTLEIQRTEQGDSAMYLCASSSREQPQHFGDGTRLSIL.

The CDR3: CASSVGPGRYEQYF. The DNA for the CDR3 is TGTGCCAGTAGTGTTGGACCAGGGCGCTACGAGCAGTACTTC. The rearrangement uses TRBV19 and TRBJ2-7, with D possibly being TRBD1 (5 bases). CDR1 LNHDA and CDR2 SQIVND come from the germline V gene (reference sequence). V lost 5 bases to trimming and J lost 3 bases, with 14 bases between them. The CDR3 loop spans 14 amino acids.

CDR3 in amino acids: CASSFGPNTGELFF. CDR3 DNA sequence: TGTGCCAGCAGTTTTGGGCCTAACACCGGGGAGCTGTTTTTT. This sequence joins TRBV27 and TRBJ2-2; D not certain. Germline CDR1 MNHEY, CDR2 SMNVEV (reference sequence). The CDR3 totals 14 residues. Deletions cut 3 bases from V and 2 bases from J, with 7 bases between.

This chain connects TRBV13 to TRBJ2-3; D is uncertain. The CDR3 runs to 16 residues. CDR1 PRHDT and CDR2 FYEKMQ come from the germline V gene (reference sequence). V shed 0 bases and J shed 2 bases, with 12 bases lying between them. The CDR3 DNA reads TGTGCCAGCAGCTTAGGCGCCTTTGCGGCCACAGATACGCAGTATTTT. Its translation is CASSLGAFAATDTQYF.

This chain links TRBV7-9 with TRBJ1-4; TRBD1 aligns across 9 bases. This CDR3 has 14 amino acids. V shed 5 bases, J shed 5 bases, and the junction held 3 bases outside the gene matches. Germline lookup yields CDR1 SEHNR and CDR2 FQNEAQ (reference sequence). As DNA, the CDR3 is TGTGCCAGCAGCACCGGGACAGGGAATGAAAAACTGTTTTTT. As protein: CASSTGTGNEKLFF.

The chain combines TRBV29-1 with TRBJ2-3, with TRBD2 identical over 8 bases. V shed 2 bases, J shed 1 base, and the junction held 5 bases outside the gene matches. The CDR3 runs 15 residues. From germline, CDR1 is SQVTM and CDR2 ANQGSEA. The CDR3 spells CSVEHSGKGTDTQYF. Written as DNA, the CDR3 is TGCAGCGTTGAACATAGCGGGAAGGGCACAGATACGCAGTATTTT.

The chain recombines TRBV7-6 with TRBJ2-1, with a tentative D call TRBD1 (6 bases). There are 13 residues in the CDR3. Germline V gene sequence: CDR1 SGHVS, CDR2 FNYEAQ. V lost 4 bases, J lost 9 bases, and 13 bases lay in between. CDR3 in amino acids: CASSSYRDGEQFF. The CDR3 nucleotides read TGTGCCAGCAGCTCCTACAGGGACGGTGAGCAGTTCTTC.

CDR3 in amino acids: CASTLTGTGELFF. In DNA form, the CDR3 reads TGTGCCAGCACCTTGACAGGTACCGGGGAGCTGTTTTTT. The rearrangement joins TRBV6-1 to TRBJ2-2, with D perhaps matching TRBD1 (6 bases). V was clipped by 7 bases and J by 5 bases, with 11 bases between them. The CDR3 totals 13 residues. In germline, CDR1 is MNHNS, CDR2 SASEGT.

This clone was seen just once. V and J are TRBV5-4 and TRBJ1-3; TRBD1 matches at 7 bases. Germline assignment: CDR1 SGHNT and CDR2 YYREEE (reference sequence). The V segment lost 2 bases and the J segment 0 bases; nucleotides outside the gene matches: 5. This CDR3 region has 16 residues. The CDR3 DNA reads TGTGCCAGCAGCTTACAGGGGCAATACTCTGGAAACACCATATATTTT. The encoded protein is CASSLQGQYSGNTIYF.

The V and J genes are TRBV5-6 and TRBJ2-7, with D perhaps matching TRBD1 (6 bases). V lost 4 bases and J lost 3, with 8 bases in between. The CDR3 is made up of 12 amino acids. Germline values: CDR1 SGHDT, CDR2 YYEEEE. The CDR3 DNA is TGTGCCAGCAGCGTACAGGGCTACGAGCAGTACTTC. Residues: CASSVQGYEQYF.

V usage is TRBV6-1 and J usage is TRBJ1-5; 7 bases agree with TRBD1. J lost 7 bases, V lost 5 bases, and 11 bases had no gene match. Germline loops: CDR1 MNHNS, CDR2 SASEGT. The CDR3 extends over 15 amino acids. This CDR3 is CASSPYRGSGQPQHF. The CDR3, as DNA: TGTGCCAGCAGTCCTTACAGGGGATCAGGCCAGCCCCAGCATTTT.

V usage is TRBV4-1 and J usage is TRBJ2-1, with 7 bases lining up with TRBD2. Germline CDR1 and CDR2: MGHRA and YSYEKL. Trimming cost V 4 bases and J 4 bases; bases outside gene matches: 4. The CDR3 length is 14 residues. The CDR3 spells CASSPRGVYNEQFF. The CDR3 DNA follows: TGCGCCAGCAGCCCCCGGGGGGTGTACAATGAGCAGTTCTTC.

This clone was seen a single time. V is TRBV5-1 and J is TRBJ1-3, with 8 bases fitting TRBD1. Germline V gene sequence: CDR1 SGHRS, CDR2 YFSETQ. The ends lost 4 bases at V and 4 bases at J; junction bases unmatched: 7. The CDR3 length is 15 residues. Written as DNA, the CDR3 is TGCGCCAGCAGCCCCCGGACAGGGATCGGAAACACCATATATTTT. This translates into CASSPRTGIGNTIYF.

V is TRBV5-5 and J is TRBJ1-2; 7 bases line up with TRBD1. This CDR3 is built from 14 residues. CDR1 and CDR2 from the germline V gene are SGHKS and YYEKEE (reference sequence). The ends lost 3 bases at V and 1 base at J; junction bases unmatched: 3. The CDR3 sequence: CASSYGTDNYGYTF. DNA for the CDR3: TGTGCCAGCAGCTATGGGACAGATAACTATGGCTACACCTTC.

The V and J genes are TRBV7-3 and TRBJ2-1, with TRBD1 as a possible D gene (7 bases). The CDR3 consists of 15 residues. V lost 7 bases, J lost 8 bases, and 21 bases lay in between. The germline gives CDR1 SGHTA, CDR2 FQGTGA. CDR3 DNA sequence: TGTGCCAGCATGGGGGGTGAGGGGCAGGGGGATGAGCAGTTCTTC. Its translation is CASMGGEGQGDEQFF.

V is TRBV27 and J is TRBJ2-1; TRBD2 agrees at 8 bases. With 5 bases clipped from V and 5 bases from J, the junction kept 8 bases outside the gene matches. The germline CDR1 and CDR2 sequences are MNHEY and SMNVEV (reference sequence). The CDR3 sequence is 15 residues long. CDR3 amino acids: CASSPRTSPDNEQFF. CDR3 nucleotides: TGTGCCAGCAGTCCCAGGACTAGCCCAGACAATGAGCAGTTCTTC.

This clone was counted between two and nine times. V gene TRBV10-3 combines with J gene TRBJ1-2, with D perhaps matching TRBD1 (6 bases). Trimming pared 0 bases from V and 7 bases from J, leaving 12 bases between. The CDR3 is 14 amino acids. Germline CDR1 is ENHRY and CDR2 is SYGVKD. The CDR3 loop is CAISESPGESGYTF. The CDR3 DNA reads TGTGCCATCAGTGAGTCTCCAGGGGAGAGTGGCTACACCTTC.

This CDR3 reads CASSARVNTGELFF. CDR3 nucleotide sequence: TGTGCCAGCAGCGCGAGGGTGAACACCGGGGAGCTGTTTTTT. The rearrangement joins TRBV9 to TRBJ2-2, with D perhaps TRBD2 (5 bases). This CDR3 region has 14 residues. Trimming removed 3 bases from V and 1 base from J, with 7 bases in between. In germline, CDR1 is SGDLS, CDR2 YYNGEE.

The chain combines TRBV10-2 with TRBJ2-1, with D tentatively TRBD1 (5 bases). Germline-derived CDR1 and CDR2 are WSHSY and SAAADI. With 3 bases removed from V and 12 bases from J, the gap between germline ends came to 6 bases. CDR3 size: 10 residues. CDR3 sequence: CASSDTGQFF. CDR3 nucleotides: TGCGCCAGCAGTGATACAGGGCAGTTCTTC.

The CDR3 is CATSRDLRATGYIQYF. The CDR3 DNA reads TGTGCCACCAGCAGAGATTTGAGGGCCACGGGGTACATTCAGTACTTC. This chain connects TRBV15 to TRBJ2-4, with D tentatively TRBD2 (5 bases). Germline V lookup: CDR1 LNHNV, CDR2 YYDKDF (reference sequence). CDR3 length: 16 amino acids. V gave up 0 bases and J gave up 8 bases, with 17 bases separating them.